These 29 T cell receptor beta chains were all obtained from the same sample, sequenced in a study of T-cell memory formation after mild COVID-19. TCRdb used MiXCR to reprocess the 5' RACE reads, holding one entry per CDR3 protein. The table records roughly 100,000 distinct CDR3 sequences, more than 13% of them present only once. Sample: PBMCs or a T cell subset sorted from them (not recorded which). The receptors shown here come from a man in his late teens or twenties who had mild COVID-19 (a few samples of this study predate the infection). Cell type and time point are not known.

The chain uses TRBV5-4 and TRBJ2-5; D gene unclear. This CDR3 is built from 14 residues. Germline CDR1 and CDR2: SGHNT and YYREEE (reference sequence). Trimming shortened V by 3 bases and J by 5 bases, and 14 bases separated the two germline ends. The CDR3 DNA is TGTGCCAGCAGCTGGGGTCCCGGCTTGGAGACCCAGTACTTC. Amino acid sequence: CASSWGPGLETQYF.

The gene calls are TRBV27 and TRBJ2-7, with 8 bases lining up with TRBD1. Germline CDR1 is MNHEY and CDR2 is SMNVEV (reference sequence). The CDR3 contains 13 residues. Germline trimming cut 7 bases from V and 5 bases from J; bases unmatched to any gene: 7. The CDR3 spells CASTGTGYHEQYF. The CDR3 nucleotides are TGTGCCAGCACCGGGACAGGTTACCACGAGCAGTACTTC.

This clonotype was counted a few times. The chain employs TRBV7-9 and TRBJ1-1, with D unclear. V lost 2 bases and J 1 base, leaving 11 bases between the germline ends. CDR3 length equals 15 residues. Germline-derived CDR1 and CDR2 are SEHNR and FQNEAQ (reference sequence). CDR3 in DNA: TGTGCCAGCAGCTTATTGGAAGGGCCGAACACTGAAGCTTTCTTT. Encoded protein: CASSLLEGPNTEAFF.

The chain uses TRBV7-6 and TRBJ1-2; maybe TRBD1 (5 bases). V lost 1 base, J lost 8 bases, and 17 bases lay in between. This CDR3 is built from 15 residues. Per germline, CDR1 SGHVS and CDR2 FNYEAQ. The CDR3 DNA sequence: TGTGCCAGCAGCTTAGTTATCGGGGGTCTCAGCGGCTACACCTTC. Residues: CASSLVIGGLSGYTF.

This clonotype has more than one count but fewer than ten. DNA of the CDR3: TGCAGTGCTAGAGCCATAGAGGGCTTGGAAGCTTTCTTT. Residues: CSARAIEGLEAFF. The V call is TRBV20-1, the J call TRBJ1-1; D uncertain. The V gene lost 1 base and the J gene lost 8 bases, with 14 bases spanning the gap. CDR3 length: 13 amino acids. Germline V lookup: CDR1 DFQATT, CDR2 SNEGSKA (reference sequence).

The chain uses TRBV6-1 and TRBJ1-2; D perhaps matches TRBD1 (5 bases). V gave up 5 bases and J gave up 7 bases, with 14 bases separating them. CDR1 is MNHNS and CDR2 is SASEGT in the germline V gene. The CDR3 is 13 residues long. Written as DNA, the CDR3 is TGTGCCAGCAGTCCCCTTGGGGGATTTGGCTACACCTTC. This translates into CASSPLGGFGYTF.

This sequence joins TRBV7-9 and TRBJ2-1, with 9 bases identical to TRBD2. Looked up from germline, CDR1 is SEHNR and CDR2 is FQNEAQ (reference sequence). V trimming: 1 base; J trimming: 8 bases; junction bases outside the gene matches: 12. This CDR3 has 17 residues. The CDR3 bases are TGTGCCAGCAGCTTAGTGCTAGCGGGGATATCATATGATGAGCAGTTCTTC. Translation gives CASSLVLAGISYDEQFF.

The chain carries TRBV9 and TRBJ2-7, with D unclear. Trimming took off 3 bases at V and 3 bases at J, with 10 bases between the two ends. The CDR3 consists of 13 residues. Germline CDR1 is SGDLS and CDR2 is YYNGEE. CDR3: CASSADDFYEQYF. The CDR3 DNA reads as TGTGCCAGCAGCGCCGACGACTTCTACGAGCAGTACTTC.

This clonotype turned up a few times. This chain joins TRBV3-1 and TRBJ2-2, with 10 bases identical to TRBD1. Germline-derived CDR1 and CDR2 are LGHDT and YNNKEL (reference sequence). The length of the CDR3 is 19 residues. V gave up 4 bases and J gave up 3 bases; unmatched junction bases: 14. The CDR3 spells CASSLETAGTGVYTGELFF. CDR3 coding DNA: TGTGCCAGCAGCCTTGAGACGGCCGGGACAGGGGTCTACACCGGGGAGCTGTTTTTT.

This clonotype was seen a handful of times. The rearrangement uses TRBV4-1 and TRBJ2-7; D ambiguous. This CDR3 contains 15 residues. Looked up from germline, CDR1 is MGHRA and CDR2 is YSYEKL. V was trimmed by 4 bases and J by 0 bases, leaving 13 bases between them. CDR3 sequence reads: CASSPSSLSSYEQYF. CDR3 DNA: TGCGCCAGCAGCCCCAGCTCACTAAGCTCCTACGAGCAGTACTTC.

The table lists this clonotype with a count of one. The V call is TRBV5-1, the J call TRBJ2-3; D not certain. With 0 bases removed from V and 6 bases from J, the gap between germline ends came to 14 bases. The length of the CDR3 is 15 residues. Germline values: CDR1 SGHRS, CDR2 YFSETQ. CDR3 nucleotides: TGCGCCAGCAGCTTGGTAGTCAGAACGAAGGATACGCAGTATTTT. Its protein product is CASSLVVRTKDTQYF.

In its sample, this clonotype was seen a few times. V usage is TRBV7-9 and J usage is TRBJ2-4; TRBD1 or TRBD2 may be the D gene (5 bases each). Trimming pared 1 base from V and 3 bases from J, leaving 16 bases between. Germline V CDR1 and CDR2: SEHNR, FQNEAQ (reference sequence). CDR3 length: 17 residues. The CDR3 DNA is TGTGCCAGCAGCTTAGTGCAGGGACCTCTTGTCAAAAACATTCAGTACTTC. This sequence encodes CASSLVQGPLVKNIQYF.

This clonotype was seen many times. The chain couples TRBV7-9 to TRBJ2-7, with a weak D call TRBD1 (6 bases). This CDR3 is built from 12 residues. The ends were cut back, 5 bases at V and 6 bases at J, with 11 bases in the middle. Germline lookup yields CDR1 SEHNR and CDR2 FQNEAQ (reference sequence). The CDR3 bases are TGTGCCAGCAGCCGGGACACCCCCGAGCAGTACTTC. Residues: CASSRDTPEQYF.

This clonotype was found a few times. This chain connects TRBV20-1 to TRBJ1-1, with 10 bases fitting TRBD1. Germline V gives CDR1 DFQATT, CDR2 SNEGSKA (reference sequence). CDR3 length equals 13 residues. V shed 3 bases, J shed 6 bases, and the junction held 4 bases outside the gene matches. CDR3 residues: CSARGQGFPEAFF. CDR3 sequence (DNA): TGCAGTGCTAGGGGACAGGGGTTCCCTGAAGCTTTCTTT.

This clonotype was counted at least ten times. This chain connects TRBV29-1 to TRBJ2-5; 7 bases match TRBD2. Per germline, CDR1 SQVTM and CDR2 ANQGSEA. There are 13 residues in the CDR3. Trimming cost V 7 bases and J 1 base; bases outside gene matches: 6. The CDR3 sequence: CSAQGGIQETQYF. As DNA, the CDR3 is TGCAGCGCCCAGGGAGGGATCCAAGAGACCCAGTACTTC.

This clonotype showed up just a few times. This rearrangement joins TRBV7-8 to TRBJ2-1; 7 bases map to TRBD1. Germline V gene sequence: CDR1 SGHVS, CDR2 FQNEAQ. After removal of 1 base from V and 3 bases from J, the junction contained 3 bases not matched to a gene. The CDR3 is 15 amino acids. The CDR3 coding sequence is TGTGCCAGCAGCTTAGTACAGGGGTACTACAATGAGCAGTTCTTC. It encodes CASSLVQGYYNEQFF. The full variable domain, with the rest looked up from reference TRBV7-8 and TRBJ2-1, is GAGVSQSPRYKVAKRGQDVALRCDPISGHVSLFWYQQALGQGPEFLTYFQNEAQLDKSGLPSDRFFAERPEGSVSTLKIQRTQQEDSAVYLCASSLVQGYYNEQFFGPGTRLTVL.

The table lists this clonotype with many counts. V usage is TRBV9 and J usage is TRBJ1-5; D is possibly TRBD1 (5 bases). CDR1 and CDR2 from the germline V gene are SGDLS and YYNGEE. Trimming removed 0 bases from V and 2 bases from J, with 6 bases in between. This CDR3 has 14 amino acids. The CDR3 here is CASSVEGGNQPQHF. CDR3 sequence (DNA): TGTGCCAGCAGCGTAGAAGGGGGCAATCAGCCCCAGCATTTT.

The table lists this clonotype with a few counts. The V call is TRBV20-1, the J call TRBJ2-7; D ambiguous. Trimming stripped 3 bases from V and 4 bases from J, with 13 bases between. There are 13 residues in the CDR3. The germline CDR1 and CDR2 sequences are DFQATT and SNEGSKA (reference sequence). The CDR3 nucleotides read TGCAGTGCTAGGGCCCCTGACTTTTACGAGCAGTACGTC. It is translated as CSARAPDFYEQYV.

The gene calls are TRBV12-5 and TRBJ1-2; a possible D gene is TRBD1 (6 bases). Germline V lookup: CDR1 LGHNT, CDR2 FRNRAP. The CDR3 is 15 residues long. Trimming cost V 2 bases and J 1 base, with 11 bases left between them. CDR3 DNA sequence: TGTGCTAGTGGTTTGTTTGCAGGGGATAACTATGGCTACACCTTC. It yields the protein CASGLFAGDNYGYTF. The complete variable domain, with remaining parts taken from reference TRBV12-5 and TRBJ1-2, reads DARVTQTPRHKVTEMGQEVTMRCQPILGHNTVFWYRQTMMQGLELLAYFRNRAPLDDSGMPKDRFSAEMPDATLATLKIQPSEPRDSAVYFCASGLFAGDNYGYTFGSGTRLTVV.

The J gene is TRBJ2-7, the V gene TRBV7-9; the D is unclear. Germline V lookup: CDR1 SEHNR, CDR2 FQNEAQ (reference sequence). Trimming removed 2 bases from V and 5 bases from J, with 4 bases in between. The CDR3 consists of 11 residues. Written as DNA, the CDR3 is TGTGCCAGCAGCTTATGGGACGAGCAGTACTTC. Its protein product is CASSLWDEQYF.

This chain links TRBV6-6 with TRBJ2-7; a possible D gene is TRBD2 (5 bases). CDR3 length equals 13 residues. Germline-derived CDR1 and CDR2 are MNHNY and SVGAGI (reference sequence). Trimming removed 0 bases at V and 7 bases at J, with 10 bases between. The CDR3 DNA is TGTGCCAGCAGTTACTCCGGACGGGGTGAGCAGTACGTC. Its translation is CASSYSGRGEQYV.

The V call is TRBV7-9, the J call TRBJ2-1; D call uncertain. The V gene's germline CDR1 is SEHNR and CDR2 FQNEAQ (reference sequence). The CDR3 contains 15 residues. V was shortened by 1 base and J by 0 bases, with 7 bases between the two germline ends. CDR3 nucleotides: TGTGCCAGCAGCTTAGTGGAAAGCTCCTACAATGAGCAGTTCTTC. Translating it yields CASSLVESSYNEQFF.

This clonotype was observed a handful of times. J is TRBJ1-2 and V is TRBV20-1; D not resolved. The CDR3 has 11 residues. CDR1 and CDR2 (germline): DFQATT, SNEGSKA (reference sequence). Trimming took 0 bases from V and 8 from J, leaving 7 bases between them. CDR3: CSARDQRGYTF. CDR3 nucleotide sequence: TGCAGTGCTAGAGACCAACGGGGCTACACCTTC.

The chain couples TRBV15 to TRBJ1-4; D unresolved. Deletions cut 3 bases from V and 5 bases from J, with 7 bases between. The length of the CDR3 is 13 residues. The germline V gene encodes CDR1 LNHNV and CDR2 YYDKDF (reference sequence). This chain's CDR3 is CATSSGENEKLFF. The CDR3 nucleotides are TGTGCCACCAGCAGCGGGGAGAATGAAAAACTGTTTTTT.

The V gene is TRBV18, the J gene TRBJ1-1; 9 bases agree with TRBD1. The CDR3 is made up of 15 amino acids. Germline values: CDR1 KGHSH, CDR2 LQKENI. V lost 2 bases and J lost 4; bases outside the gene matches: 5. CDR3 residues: CASSPWTGEVTEAFF. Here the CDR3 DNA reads TGTGCCAGCTCACCATGGACAGGGGAGGTCACTGAAGCTTTCTTT.

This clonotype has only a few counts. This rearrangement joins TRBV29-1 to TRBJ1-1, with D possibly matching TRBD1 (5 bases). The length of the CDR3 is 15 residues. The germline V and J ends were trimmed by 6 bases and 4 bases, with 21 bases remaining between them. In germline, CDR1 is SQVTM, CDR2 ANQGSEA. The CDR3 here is CSVRLTAGEATEAFF. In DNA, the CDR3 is TGCAGCGTCCGCCTAACCGCGGGGGAGGCCACTGAAGCTTTCTTT.

This chain's CDR3 is CASSQPPGNEQYF. The CDR3 DNA sequence: TGTGCCAGCAGCCAGCCGCCAGGTAACGAGCAGTACTTC. The chain employs TRBV4-2 and TRBJ2-7; D is unclear. CDR1 is LGHNA and CDR2 is YNFKEQ in the germline V gene. This CDR3 is built from 13 residues. V lost 3 bases to trimming and J lost 5 bases, with 11 bases between them.

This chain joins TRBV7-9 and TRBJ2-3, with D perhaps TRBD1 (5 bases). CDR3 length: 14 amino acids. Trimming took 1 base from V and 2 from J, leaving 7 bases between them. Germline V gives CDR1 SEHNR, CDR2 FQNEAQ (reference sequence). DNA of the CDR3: TGTGCCAGCAGCTTAGAACAGGTCACAGATACGCAGTATTTT. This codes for CASSLEQVTDTQYF.

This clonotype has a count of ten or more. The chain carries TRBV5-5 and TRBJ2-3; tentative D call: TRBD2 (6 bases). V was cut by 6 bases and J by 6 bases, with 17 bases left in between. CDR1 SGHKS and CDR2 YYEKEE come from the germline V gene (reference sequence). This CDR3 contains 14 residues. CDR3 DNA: TGTGCCAGCAACACCCGGGAGAGGTGGGATACGCAGTATTTT. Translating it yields CASNTRERWDTQYF.